This T cell receptor (beta chain) is from a study of blood T cells in healthy people across ages. Broader study findings: CMV infection status of these donors was not known. With age, beta diversity per million T cells declined roughly linearly, significantly by 30 to 40.

Primed by a sample-barcoded 5' primer and a J-beta primer mix, a second PCR proceeded for about 7 to 12 cycles. TCRdb reanalysed the 5' RACE reads using MiXCR and keeps one entry per CDR3 protein. In the table there are 650,000 to 1,000,000 distinct CDR3 sequences, less than 60% of which are singletons. V dropped 4 bases and J dropped 9; count of bases not matched to a gene: 6. CDR1 is LGHDT, CDR2 YNNKEL, per germline (reference sequence). CDR3 length: 14 residues. For this clonotype: The antigen remains undetermined.

The TCR originated in a man older than 75 in good health. The chain has TRBV3-1 and TRBJ2-1; 10 nucleotides agree with TRBD2. The sequenced sample was blood. CDR3 loop: CASSPSGRGTEQFF. In DNA form, the CDR3 reads TGTGCCAGCAGCCCGAGCGGGAGGGGTACTGAGCAGTTCTTC.